This record looks at one T cell receptor (beta chain) sequence and its context. What it binds is unknown. Method: immunoSEQ multiplex PCR; TCRdb's copy keeps in-frame clones and lacks some. The table includes approximately 71,000 clones, more than 75% detected once. This specimen comes from a study of lymphopenia after photon versus proton radiotherapy. Broader study findings: Photon-treated patients lost naive T cells and TCR diversity; proton-treated stayed stable. Larger post-nadir TCR diversity loss correlated inversely with survival in deceased patients. Only patients who died were analyzed for survival; proton advantage is unproven. After lymphocyte nadir, photon-treated repertoires showed oligoclonal expansion, especially CD8+ Temra.

Germline V gene sequence: CDR1 SGHKS, CDR2 YYEKEE (reference sequence). Trimming cost V 0 bases and J 5 bases, with 9 bases left between them. CDR3 length: 13 residues. The clonotype was recovered from a woman between 70 and 85 years old with pancreatic cancer. Specimen: peripheral blood, collected from a patient treated with photon-based radiotherapy. V gene TRBV5-5 combines with J gene TRBJ2-7; D ambiguous. This CDR3 reads CASSLEGGHEQYF. CDR3 sequence (DNA): TGTGCCAGCAGCTTGGAGGGTGGGCACGAGCAGTACTTC.